A single TCR beta chain is shown here with its context. Its specificity is unknown. This sample was taken from a study of cytomegalovirus exposure and HLA in healthy donors. Nominally healthy donors were sampled, though unrecorded immune exposures were likely. The PCR made use of 60 Vbeta and 13 Jbeta primers. As processed by the authors: A later analysis counted roughly 74 million unique TCR beta chains, around 10 million shared. Clones were sequenced by immunoSEQ multiplex PCR, and TCRdb holds only the in-frame ones, with some missing. That table gives V, J and clone size, and the DNA gave D and trimming. The sample lists about 210,000 clones, about three quarters occurring once. Trimming cost V 3 bases and J 2 bases, with 8 bases left between them. The CDR3 is 14 amino acids. Per the germline V gene, CDR1 is KGHSH and CDR2 is LQKENI. Study-level findings and limits: The majority of CMV-associated TCR beta chains were reported as apparently HLA-restricted in a later analysis. In an earlier analysis, in some 500 donors, most V segments appeared productive either ~90% or ~30% of the time.

This clonotype was sampled from a male donor in good health and CMV-seronegative. The specimen was PBMCs. This chain joins TRBV18 and TRBJ2-1; a weak D match, TRBD2 (5 bases). The CDR3 region is CASSPASPYNEQFF. The CDR3 coding sequence is TGTGCCAGCTCACCGGCTAGCCCCTACAATGAGCAGTTCTTC.